This TCR beta chain appears in the sequencing data of a study of cytomegalovirus exposure and HLA in healthy donors. TCRdb's table, derived via immunoSEQ multiplex PCR, lists solely in-frame clones and lacks some. Among about 160,000 clones listed, approximately 90% were seen once. V shed 7 bases and J shed 7 bases, with 8 bases lying between them. This CDR3 has 11 residues. Germline loops: CDR1 MNHNS, CDR2 SASEGT. The receptor's source is a man between 18 and 35 years old in good health and CMV-seronegative. Sequencing input: PBMCs. This chain connects TRBV6-1 to TRBJ2-1, with D tentatively TRBD1 (6 bases). The CDR3 reads CASTTGNEQFF. The CDR3 DNA is TGTGCCAGCACAACAGGGAATGAGCAGTTCTTC.